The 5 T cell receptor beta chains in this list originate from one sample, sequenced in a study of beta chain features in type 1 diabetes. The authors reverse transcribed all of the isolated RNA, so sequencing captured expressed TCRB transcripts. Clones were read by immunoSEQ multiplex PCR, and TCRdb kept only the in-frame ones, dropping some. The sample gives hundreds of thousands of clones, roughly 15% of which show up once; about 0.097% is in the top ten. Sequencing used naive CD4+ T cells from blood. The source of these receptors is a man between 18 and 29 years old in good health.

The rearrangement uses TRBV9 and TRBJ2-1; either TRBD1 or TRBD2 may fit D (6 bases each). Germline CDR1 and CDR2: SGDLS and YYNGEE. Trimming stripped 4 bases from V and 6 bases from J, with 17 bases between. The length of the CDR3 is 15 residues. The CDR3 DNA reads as TGTGCCAGCAGCCCCCCAGGGGACTTTCCCAATGAGCAGTTCTTC. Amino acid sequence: CASSPPGDFPNEQFF.

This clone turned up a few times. CDR3 sequence reads: CSARVLALQFF. CDR3 DNA: TGCAGTGCTAGAGTCCTGGCGCTCCAGTTCTTC. The gene calls are TRBV20-1 and TRBJ2-1; D ambiguous. The V gene's germline CDR1 is DFQATT and CDR2 SNEGSKA (reference sequence). Trimming removed 1 base from V and 13 bases from J, with 11 bases in between. This CDR3 has 11 residues.

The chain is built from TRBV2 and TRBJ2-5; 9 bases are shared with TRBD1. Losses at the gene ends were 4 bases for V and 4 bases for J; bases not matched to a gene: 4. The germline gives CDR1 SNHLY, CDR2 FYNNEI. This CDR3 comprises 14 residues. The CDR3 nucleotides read TGTGCCAGCAGTGGGACAGGGGTTGGAGAGACCCAGTACTTC. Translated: CASSGTGVGETQYF.

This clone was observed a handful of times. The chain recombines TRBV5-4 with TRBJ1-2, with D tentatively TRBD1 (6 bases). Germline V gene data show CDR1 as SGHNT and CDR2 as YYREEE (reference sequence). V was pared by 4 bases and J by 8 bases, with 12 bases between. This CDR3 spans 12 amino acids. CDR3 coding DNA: TGTGCCAGCAGCCCAACAGGGACAGGCTACACCTTC. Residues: CASSPTGTGYTF.

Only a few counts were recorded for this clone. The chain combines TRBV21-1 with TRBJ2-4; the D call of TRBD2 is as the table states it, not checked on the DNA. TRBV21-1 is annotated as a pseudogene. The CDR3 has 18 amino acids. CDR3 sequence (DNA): TGTGCCAGCAGCGAAAACCCCGGACTACCTCTAGCCAAAAACATTCAGTACTTC. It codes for CASSENPGLPLAKNIQYF.